Presented here are 27 T cell receptor beta chains from one specimen sequenced in a study of blood T cell repertoires in COVID-19. The table came from immunoSEQ multiplex PCR; TCRdb's copy has only in-frame clones and leaves some out. The top ten hold roughly 17% of the sample, which has more than 150,000 clones, approximately 78% seen once. The sequenced material came from PBMCs or T cells enriched from blood (not recorded which). Receptor source: a woman aged 50 to 65 who had recovered from COVID-19.

Only a few counts were recorded for this clone. The chain is built from TRBV11-3 and TRBJ2-3; TRBD1 agrees at 10 bases. CDR3 length: 16 amino acids. The J segment lost 4 bases and the V segment lost 3 bases, leaving 7 bases of the junction unmatched. Germline CDR1 is SGHNT and CDR2 is YENEEA. For the CDR3, the DNA is TGTGCCAGCAGCTTGGGCGGGACAGGGGCGTCAGATACGCAGTATTTT. This encodes CASSLGGTGASDTQYF.

This chain uses TRBV2 with TRBJ1-5, with a weak D call TRBD1 (6 bases). CDR3 length: 12 residues. V was clipped by 6 bases and J by 6 bases, with 9 bases between them. CDR1 and CDR2 from the germline V gene are SNHLY and FYNNEI. The CDR3 bases are TGTGCCAGCAGCCCACAGGGTCAGCCCCAGCATTTT. It codes for CASSPQGQPQHF.

This clone was seen a handful of times. The chain links TRBV28 to TRBJ1-2, with 10 bases aligning to TRBD1. The CDR3 covers 14 residues. Germline CDR1 MDHEN, CDR2 SYDVKM. Trimming cost V 5 bases and J 4 bases; bases outside gene matches: 4. As DNA, the CDR3 is TGTGCCAGCAGTCTCGACAGGGGGCCCTATGGCTACACCTTC. Amino acid sequence: CASSLDRGPYGYTF.

The V gene is TRBV27, the J gene TRBJ2-7; 13 bases map to TRBD2. The length of the CDR3 is 14 residues. Germline-derived CDR1 and CDR2 are MNHEY and SMNVEV (reference sequence). V shed 6 bases, J shed 6 bases, and the junction held 5 bases outside the gene matches. CDR3 sequence: CASRLAGGPGEQYF. For the CDR3, the DNA is TGTGCCAGCAGACTAGCGGGAGGGCCAGGCGAGCAGTACTTC.

There are a few counts of this clone. This chain joins TRBV10-3 and TRBJ2-5, with 8 nucleotides matching TRBD1. Unmatched junction bases numbered 5, after V lost 0 bases and J lost 5 bases. The V gene's germline CDR1 is ENHRY and CDR2 SYGVKD. CDR3 length equals 15 residues. CDR3 residues: CAISESTGARETQYF. The CDR3 bases are TGTGCCATCAGTGAGTCGACAGGGGCGAGGGAGACCCAGTACTTC.

The gene calls are TRBV11-3 and TRBJ2-3; D remains unclear. Germline assignment: CDR1 SGHNT and CDR2 YENEEA. CDR3 length: 13 amino acids. Trimming took off 4 bases at V and 4 bases at J, with 9 bases between the two ends. The CDR3 DNA sequence: TGTGCCAGCAGCTATGAGGAGTCAGATACGCAGTATTTT. Translated, it gives CASSYEESDTQYF.

The chain is built from TRBV19 and TRBJ1-5; TRBD1 might be the D (5 bases). Trimming shortened V by 10 bases and J by 0 bases, and 16 bases separated the two germline ends. CDR1 and CDR2 from the germline V gene are LNHDA and SQIVND (reference sequence). This CDR3 is built from 15 residues. The CDR3 sequence is CATWARDSSNQPQHF. Written as DNA, the CDR3 is TGTGCCACCTGGGCGCGCGACAGTAGCAATCAGCCCCAGCATTTT.

The rearrangement links TRBV13 to TRBJ2-7; TRBD2 agrees at 11 bases. This CDR3 is built from 17 residues. Germline assignment: CDR1 PRHDT and CDR2 FYEKMQ (reference sequence). J gave up 6 bases and V 5 bases, and 15 bases lay outside the gene matches. The CDR3 sequence: CASSARLAGSLDGEQYF. The CDR3 DNA sequence: TGTGCCAGCAGCGCCCGACTAGCGGGGAGTCTTGATGGCGAGCAGTACTTC.

This clone showed up just a few times. The V and J genes are TRBV29-1 and TRBJ2-1; unclear D gene. CDR3 size: 13 residues. Trimming removed 5 bases at V and 0 bases at J, with 8 bases between. Germline V CDR1 and CDR2: SQVTM, ANQGSEA. The CDR3 bases are TGCAGCGTTATACTGTTCTCCTACAATGAGCAGTTCTTC. Translating it yields CSVILFSYNEQFF.

The chain's CDR3 is CASSESEAWANVLTF. Written as DNA, the CDR3 is TGTGCCAGCAGTGAATCTGAAGCGTGGGCCAACGTCCTGACTTTC. The chain employs TRBV25-1 and TRBJ2-6; no clear D gene. The CDR3 runs to 15 residues. Germline V gene sequence: CDR1 MGHDK, CDR2 SYGVNS. The V end lost 1 base, the J end lost 5 bases, and 9 bases lay between the germline ends. Variable domain in full (rest from reference TRBV25-1 and TRBJ2-6): EADIYQTPRYLVIGTGKKITLECSQTMGHDKMYWYQQDPGMELHLIHYSYGVNSTEKGDLSSESTVSRIRTEHFPLTLESARPSHTSQYLCASSESEAWANVLTFGAGSRLTVL.

V is TRBV6-1 and J is TRBJ1-4; D might be TRBD1 (5 bases). V was cut by 4 bases and J by 2 bases, with 20 bases left in between. Germline V gene lookup returns CDR1 MNHNS and CDR2 SASEGT. This CDR3 region has 18 residues. The chain's CDR3 is CASSVGVGGRGTNEKLFF. DNA for the CDR3: TGTGCCAGCAGTGTAGGGGTAGGTGGTCGCGGCACTAATGAAAAACTGTTTTTT.

V is TRBV5-1 and J is TRBJ1-1; D is perhaps TRBD1 (5 bases). V was trimmed by 0 bases and J by 0 bases, leaving 15 bases between them. The CDR3 loop spans 17 amino acids. Germline V gene lookup returns CDR1 SGHRS and CDR2 YFSETQ. CDR3 in DNA: TGCGCCAGCAGCTTGGAACCCCAGGGCTCCATGAACACTGAAGCTTTCTTT. Amino acid sequence: CASSLEPQGSMNTEAFF.

This chain uses TRBV12-5 with TRBJ2-1; possibly TRBD2 for D (6 bases). Germline CDR1 is LGHNT and CDR2 is FRNRAP. The V gene lost 2 bases and the J gene lost 0 bases, with 14 bases spanning the gap. The CDR3 sequence is 17 residues long. This CDR3 is CASGLPQRAYSYNEQFF. The CDR3 region has the DNA TGTGCTAGTGGTTTGCCGCAGCGGGCCTACTCCTACAATGAGCAGTTCTTC.

The rearrangement links TRBV3-1 (or the pseudogene TRBV3-2) to TRBJ2-3; TRBD1 might be the D (7 bases). The V end lost 0 bases, the J end lost 2 bases, and 15 bases lay between the germline ends. The V gene's germline CDR1 is LGHDT and CDR2 YNNKEL (reference sequence). This CDR3 has 17 residues. CDR3 amino acids: CASSQDSAGGYTDTQYF. CDR3 in DNA: TGTGCCAGCAGCCAAGATTCGGCAGGGGGGTACACAGATACGCAGTATTTT.

V is TRBV5-1 and J is TRBJ2-2; D unresolved. V was pared by 2 bases and J by 6 bases, with 8 bases between. The CDR3 is 13 amino acids. Germline CDR1 and CDR2: SGHRS and YFSETQ. The CDR3 loop is CASSFRSAGELFF. The CDR3 DNA sequence: TGCGCCAGCAGCTTCCGTTCAGCCGGGGAGCTGTTTTTT.

The chain has TRBV24-1 and TRBJ1-2; D gene ambiguous. The germline gives CDR1 KGHDR, CDR2 SFDVKD. There are 16 residues in the CDR3. The V end was cut by 2 bases, the J end by 5 bases, with 17 bases between. CDR3 coding DNA: TGTGCCACCAGTGATTCTAGGGCCCGGGAAAGGTATGGCTACACCTTC. Amino acids: CATSDSRARERYGYTF.

In the case of this clone: Other DNA sequences of this sample code for an identical CDR3. The chain carries TRBV5-1 and TRBJ1-5; the match to TRBD1 covers 9 bases. Germline CDR1 and CDR2: SGHRS and YFSETQ. Trimming at V came to 3 bases and at J to 3 bases, leaving 4 bases not matched to a gene. CDR3 length: 15 amino acids. As DNA, the CDR3 is TGCGCCAGCAGCTCGGGGACAGGGTTCAATCAGCCCCAGCATTTT. This translates into CASSSGTGFNQPQHF.

This clone was found once. The chain employs TRBV4-3 and TRBJ2-7; TRBD2 aligns across 11 bases. The CDR3 is made up of 20 amino acids. V was clipped by 0 bases and J by 7 bases; unmatched bases: 20. Germline loops: CDR1 LGHNA, CDR2 YSLEER. The CDR3 nucleotides read TGCGCCAGCAGCCAAGAAACCCAATTGGGACTAGCGGCCCCTCTTTTGGAGCAGTACTTC. Translation: CASSQETQLGLAAPLLEQYF.

This sequence joins TRBV3-1 (or the pseudogene TRBV3-2) and TRBJ2-2, with TRBD1 matching over 10 bases. This CDR3 is built from 16 residues. Losses at the gene ends were 6 bases for V and 0 bases for J; bases not matched to a gene: 4. In germline, CDR1 is LGHDT, CDR2 YNNKEL (reference sequence). The chain's CDR3 is CASRRGQGANTGELFF. CDR3 in DNA: TGTGCCAGCAGACGTGGACAGGGGGCGAACACCGGGGAGCTGTTTTTT.

This clone was picked up a small number of times. The chain recombines TRBV7-2 with TRBJ1-2; no firm D call. Trimming removed 5 bases at V and 8 bases at J, with 27 bases between. This CDR3 is 17 amino acids long. Germline V gives CDR1 SGHTA, CDR2 FQGNSA. The CDR3 DNA reads as TGTGCCAGCAGCCCCCTTTCCGGCGGGATCTTTATCAAAGGCTACACCTTC. This translates into CASSPLSGGIFIKGYTF.

This rearrangement joins TRBV29-1 to TRBJ2-3; D possibly corresponds to TRBD2 (6 bases). Germline-derived CDR1 and CDR2 are SQVTM and ANQGSEA. V lost 1 base and J 0 bases, leaving 8 bases between the germline ends. The CDR3 is 14 amino acids. The chain's CDR3 is CSVEGGKSTDTQYF. The CDR3 nucleotides read TGCAGCGTTGAAGGCGGGAAGAGCACAGATACGCAGTATTTT.

This clone has a single count. J is TRBJ2-3 and V is TRBV10-1; 8 positions agree with TRBD2. The CDR3 totals 14 residues. Trimming cost V 6 bases and J 4 bases; bases outside gene matches: 6. Germline CDR1 reads WNHNN; CDR2 reads SYGVQD (reference sequence). The CDR3 sequence is CASSAGLAADTQYF. DNA of the CDR3: TGCGCCAGCAGCGCCGGACTAGCCGCAGATACGCAGTATTTT.

The chain has TRBV6-1 and TRBJ2-7, with 7 bases matching TRBD1. CDR3 length equals 14 residues. V shed 3 bases and J 3 bases; nucleotides not matched to a gene: 5. The germline V gene has CDR1 MNHNS and CDR2 SASEGT. The CDR3 nucleotides read TGTGCCAGCAGTGACCGGGACAGCAACTACGAGCAGTACTTC. Translated: CASSDRDSNYEQYF.

The chain employs TRBV5-4 and TRBJ2-1; D possibly corresponds to TRBD1 (5 bases). This CDR3 spans 14 amino acids. Per the germline V gene, CDR1 is SGHNT and CDR2 is YYREEE (reference sequence). Trimming cost V 4 bases and J 8 bases, with 16 bases left between them. The DNA of the CDR3 is TGTGCCAGCAGCATCGAACCTGACAGTTATGAGCAGTTCTTC. It is translated as CASSIEPDSYEQFF.

The J gene is TRBJ1-5, the V gene TRBV2, with TRBD1 identical over 7 bases. V lost 7 bases to trimming and J lost 5 bases; unmatched junction nucleotides: 8. Germline values: CDR1 SNHLY, CDR2 FYNNEI. This CDR3 comprises 14 residues. The CDR3 DNA is TGTGCCAGCACCTCGTCAGGGGGGCATCAGCCCCAGCATTTT. Its protein product is CASTSSGGHQPQHF.

The rearrangement links TRBV5-1 to TRBJ2-5, with TRBD1 identical over 7 bases. Per the germline V gene, CDR1 is SGHRS and CDR2 is YFSETQ. CDR3 length: 14 amino acids. The junction had 6 bases not matched to a gene; V was cut back by 4 bases and J by 3 bases. In DNA, the CDR3 is TGCGCCAGCAGCCGAGATACAGGGGAAGAGACCCAGTACTTC. This codes for CASSRDTGEETQYF.

The gene calls are TRBV7-8 and TRBJ2-1, with TRBD2 as a possible D gene (6 bases). CDR3 length equals 16 residues. The germline V and J ends were trimmed by 4 bases and 0 bases, with 13 bases remaining between them. Per germline, CDR1 SGHVS and CDR2 FQNEAQ. The CDR3 nucleotides are TGTGCCAGCAGCTCCCCTAGCGCCACCTCCTACAATGAGCAGTTCTTC. Amino acids: CASSSPSATSYNEQFF.